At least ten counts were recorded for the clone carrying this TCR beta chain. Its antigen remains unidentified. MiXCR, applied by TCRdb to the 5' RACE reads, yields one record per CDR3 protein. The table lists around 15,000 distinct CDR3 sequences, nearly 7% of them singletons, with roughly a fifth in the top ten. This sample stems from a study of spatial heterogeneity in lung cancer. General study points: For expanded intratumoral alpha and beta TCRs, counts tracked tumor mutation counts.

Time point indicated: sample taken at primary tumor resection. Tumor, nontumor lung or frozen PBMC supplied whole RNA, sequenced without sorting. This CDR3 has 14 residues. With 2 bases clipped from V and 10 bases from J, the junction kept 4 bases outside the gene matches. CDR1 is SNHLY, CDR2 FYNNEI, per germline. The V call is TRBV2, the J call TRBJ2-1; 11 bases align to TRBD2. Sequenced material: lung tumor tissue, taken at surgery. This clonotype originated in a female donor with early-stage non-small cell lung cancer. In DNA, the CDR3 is TGTGCCAGCAGTGAAAATAGCGGGGGGGCCGAGCAGTTCTTC. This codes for CASSENSGGAEQFF.